Listed below are T cell receptor beta chains from one sample, sequenced in a study of cytomegalovirus exposure and HLA in healthy donors. Measured with immunoSEQ multiplex PCR; TCRdb has only the in-frame clones, and not every one. There are over 200,000 clones in the sample; approximately 84% occur only once, and over 0.5% lies in the top ten. The sample comprised PBMCs. Source of these receptors: a woman between 40 and 55 years old in good health and CMV-seronegative. The CDR3 runs from the conserved cysteine through the conserved F or W. D genes are given only for firm matches. Some rows have no size entry. The others give once, few or many, or a class for an expanded clone.

>TRBV2|TRBJ1-1|.|.
TGTGCCAGCAGTGAAAATCGGGAGATCAACACTGAAGCTTTCTTT
CASSENREINTEAFF
>TRBV7-8|TRBJ1-2|TRBD1|.
TGTGCCAGCAGCTTAGGTCATAGGGGACAGAGCTATGGCTACACCTTC
CASSLGHRGQSYGYTF
>TRBV4-1|TRBJ1-1|TRBD1|few
TGCGCCAGCAGCCATGTCACAGGGGCTACGGGAGAAGCTTTCTTT
CASSHVTGATGEAFF
>TRBV19|TRBJ2-7|.|.
TGTGCCAGTAGTGCTAGCTCCTACGAGCAGTACTTC
CASSASSYEQYF
>TRBV7-6|TRBJ1-1|TRBD1|.
TGTGCCAGCAGCCTAGGACAGGGCATACGAGCTTTCTTT
CASSLGQGIRAFF
>TRBV7-7|TRBJ2-3|.|.
TGTGCTAGCAGCCGGACTGGCACAGATACGCAGTATTTT
CASSRTGTDTQYF
>TRBV7-6|TRBJ2-7|.|.
TGTGCCAGCAGCGGTGCCGATAGTAACTACGAGCAGTACTTC
CASSGADSNYEQYF
>TRBV7-2|TRBJ1-2|TRBD1|.
TGTGCCAGCAGCGGCCTCGCGGACAGGTGGCGGGGGGGGACCTATGGCTACACCTTC
CASSGLADRWRGGTYGYTF
>TRBV27|TRBJ2-2|.|once
TGTGCCAGCAGTTTAGACAGCACCGGGGAGCTGTTTTTT
CASSLDSTGELFF
>TRBV30|TRBJ2-7|TRBD1|.
TGTGCCTGGAGCATCCGCGGGGACAGGCGCCGAGTGGGGCAGTACTTC
CAWSIRGDRRRVGQYF
>TRBV27|TRBJ2-7|.|.
TGTGCCAGCAGTTGGAACAGCCGATACTCCTACGAGCAGTACTTC
CASSWNSRYSYEQYF
>TRBV4-1|TRBJ1-2|.|.
TGCGCCAGCAGCCAAGCTGGGGGCGAAGGCTACACCTTC
CASSQAGGEGYTF
>TRBV4-1|TRBJ2-3|.|.
TGCGCCAGCAGGGGGGCGAGCACAGATACGCAGTATTTT
CASRGASTDTQYF
>TRBV10-3|TRBJ2-3|.|.
TGTGCCATCAGTGAGCCACAGGGGGGGTACACAGATACGCAGTATTTT
CAISEPQGGYTDTQYF
>TRBV9|TRBJ1-3|.|.
TGTGCCAGCAGCGAGGACAAGGATAGCTCTGGAAACACCATATATTTT
CASSEDKDSSGNTIYF
>TRBV7-9|TRBJ2-2|TRBD2|.
TGTGCCAGCAGCTTCGGGACTAGCGGGGGAAACACCGGGGAGCTGTTTTTT
CASSFGTSGGNTGELFF
>TRBV2|TRBJ2-6|TRBD1|.
TGTGCCAGCACGACAGGGACCGGGGCCAACGTCCTGACTTTC
CASTTGTGANVLTF
>TRBV6-4|TRBJ2-2|TRBD2|.
TGTGCCAGCCGGAGGACTAGCGGGGAGGTCGGGGAGCTGTTTTTT
CASRRTSGEVGELFF
>TRBV11-2|TRBJ2-1|.|.
TGTGCCAGCAGCTCAGGGAGGACTTACAATGAGCAGTTCTTC
CASSSGRTYNEQFF
>TRBV10-2|TRBJ1-1|.|.
TGCGCCAGCGGGGCTGGTATGAACACTGAAGCTTTCTTT
CASGAGMNTEAFF
>TRBV30|TRBJ1-1|.|.
TGTGCCTGGGTTGGGTATGGGACAACCGGCGGGGAAGCTTTCTTT
CAWVGYGTTGGEAFF
>TRBV19|TRBJ2-5|.|.
TGTGCCAGTAGTATAGGCGCAAAAGAGACCCAGTACTTC
CASSIGAKETQYF
>TRBV30|TRBJ1-5|.|.
TGTGCCTGGAGTCGGGTTGGCCAGCCCCAGCATTTT
CAWSRVGQPQHF
>TRBV5-1|TRBJ2-3|.|.
TGCGCCAGCAGCTTGGATGGCCTTAGCACAGATACGCAGTATTTT
CASSLDGLSTDTQYF
>TRBV29-1|TRBJ1-1|.|.
TGCAGCGTTGACAGGGGCGGGAACACTGAAGCTTTCTTT
CSVDRGGNTEAFF
>TRBV21-1|TRBJ1-2|.|.
TGTGCCAGCAGCAAGAAAGGCAGGGACTATGGCTACACCTTC
CASSKKGRDYGYTF
>TRBV5-4|TRBJ1-2|TRBD1|once
TGTGCCAGCAGCTGGGACAGGGGGGCGGGTGGCTACACCTTC
CASSWDRGAGGYTF
>TRBV7-2|TRBJ2-5|TRBD2|.
TGTGCCAGCAGCTTAAGGCTAGCGGGGGGGCGGGAGACCCAGTACTTC
CASSLRLAGGRETQYF
>TRBV6-4|TRBJ1-5|.|.
TGTGCCAGCAGCGCCCGGGAGGGGGATCAGCCCCAGCATTTT
CASSAREGDQPQHF
>TRBV14|TRBJ2-1|.|.
TGTGCCAGCAGCGAAGAAGGTCCAGCGGTGGATGAGCAGTTCTTC
CASSEEGPAVDEQFF
>TRBV10-1|TRBJ1-2|.|.
TGCGCCAGCAGTGTGATCCCTGGGGGGTATGGCTACACCTTC
CASSVIPGGYGYTF
>TRBV5-1|TRBJ2-1|.|.
TGCGCCAGCAGCCAAACTAACAACAATGAGCAGTTCTTC
CASSQTNNNEQFF
>TRBV2|TRBJ1-3|.|.
TGTGCCTCCAGGGCCGGATCCCGCTCTGGAAACACCATATATTTT
CASRAGSRSGNTIYF
>TRBV4-3|TRBJ1-2|.|.
TGCGCCAGCAGCCAAGAAGGCAGGGCAGGCTATGGCTACACCTTC
CASSQEGRAGYGYTF
>TRBV7-6|TRBJ2-1|.|.
TGTGCCAGCAGCTTTGCCCAAGGAGTTCGGTTCTTC
CASSFAQGVRFF
>TRBV27|TRBJ2-2|.|.
TGTGCCAGCAGTTTATGGTGGGCCGGGGAGCTGCTTTTT
CASSLWWAGELLF
>TRBV5-8|TRBJ2-2|TRBD1|.
TGTGCCAGCAGCTCACCTCCGGGACAGGGTATAGCCGGGGAGCTGTTTTTT
CASSSPPGQGIAGELFF
>TRBV11-3|TRBJ2-1|TRBD1|few
TGTGCCAGCAGCCCACGGACAGGATACAATGAGCAGTTCTTC
CASSPRTGYNEQFF
>TRBV19|TRBJ1-1|.|.
TGTGCCAGTCCTGAAATGGGGGGAGGGGGGAACACTGAAGCTTTCTTT
CASPEMGGGGNTEAFF
>TRBV4-1|TRBJ2-4|TRBD2|.
TGCGCCAGCAGCCAAGAAAGGCTAGCGGGGGGGTTACAAAACATTCAGTACTTC
CASSQERLAGGLQNIQYF
>TRBV15|TRBJ2-5|TRBD1|.
TGTGCCACCAGCAGAGACCGGCAGGGGGCCTGGGAGACCCAGTACTTC
CATSRDRQGAWETQYF
>TRBV6-1|TRBJ1-5|TRBD1|few
TGTGCCAGCAGCGGGACAGGGGAAAATCAGCCCCAGCATTTT
CASSGTGENQPQHF
>TRBV9|TRBJ2-3|TRBD2|.
TGTGCCAGCAGCGTAGGCCTCACTAGCGGGGGGGGCACAGATACGCAGTATTTT
CASSVGLTSGGGTDTQYF
>TRBV27|TRBJ2-7|TRBD2|.
TGTGCCAGCAGTTTTCTCACCGGGACTAGTATTCACGAGCAGTACTTC
CASSFLTGTSIHEQYF
>TRBV5-4|TRBJ2-5|.|.
TGTGCCAGCAGCACCCCGGGGTTGAAAGAGACCCAGTACTTC
CASSTPGLKETQYF
>TRBV11-2|TRBJ1-2|.|.
TGTGCCAGCAGCTTGAGGGAGAGCTATGGCTACACCTTC
CASSLRESYGYTF
>TRBV7-9|TRBJ2-5|.|.
TGTGCCAGCAGCCCGCTACTAAGTAGGACCCAGTACTTC
CASSPLLSRTQYF
>TRBV27|TRBJ2-5|.|.
TGTGCCAGCAGTTTACCGGGGAGGGGGGAGACCCAGTACTTC
CASSLPGRGETQYF
>TRBV28|TRBJ1-3|.|.
TGTGCCAGCAGTTCCAACTCTGGAAACACCATATATTTT
CASSSNSGNTIYF
>TRBV7-2|TRBJ2-7|TRBD2|.
TGTGCCAGCACCCTAGCGGGGGGGAGAGTCTACGAGCAGTACTTC
CASTLAGGRVYEQYF